The T cell receptor beta chain described here comes from a study of T cells after yellow fever vaccination. CDR1 is MNHEY and CDR2 is SMNVEV in the germline V gene (reference sequence). V gave up 9 bases and J gave up 0 bases; unmatched junction bases: 7. The CDR3 extends over 15 amino acids. This clonotype was found a few times. TCRdb re-called the 5' RACE reads with MiXCR, one entry per CDR3 protein. The sample has 600,000 to 750,000 distinct CDR3 sequences; more than 9% are singletons. This chain joins TRBV27 and TRBJ1-4, with 7 bases identical to TRBD1. This receptor was obtained from a man under 40 who received the YFV17D yellow fever vaccine. The source material was PBMCs, sampled on the day of the yellow fever booster vaccination. The CDR3 coding sequence is TGTGCCAGTTGTCGAGGGGGCTCAACTAATGAAAAACTGTTTTTT. Translation: CASCRGGSTNEKLFF.